This passage covers 14 T cell receptor beta chains from one sample sequenced in a study of blood T cell repertoires in COVID-19. Measured with immunoSEQ multiplex PCR; TCRdb has only the in-frame clones, and not every one. The sample lists 95,000 to 100,000 clones, 80% to 95% occurring once. Specimen: peripheral blood. These receptors all come from a man aged 50-60 years with active COVID-19.

The rearrangement links TRBV20-1 to TRBJ2-1; no reliable D call. Germline V lookup: CDR1 DFQATT, CDR2 SNEGSKA (reference sequence). The CDR3 extends over 12 amino acids. Trimming took off 3 bases at V and 7 bases at J, with 10 bases between the two ends. This CDR3 reads CSASLGQNEQFF. CDR3 DNA: TGCAGTGCTAGTTTGGGCCAGAATGAGCAGTTCTTC.

The V gene is TRBV24-1, the J gene TRBJ2-3; the D gene is possibly TRBD2 (6 bases). Germline V gene data show CDR1 as KGHDR and CDR2 as SFDVKD. V was shortened by 4 bases and J by 5 bases, with 18 bases between the two germline ends. The CDR3 contains 16 residues. The CDR3 sequence: CATSEGTGGSRDTQYF. The CDR3 nucleotides are TGTGCCACCAGTGAAGGGACTGGGGGGTCGAGAGATACGCAGTATTTT.

This chain connects TRBV7-3 to TRBJ2-1; 8 nucleotides match TRBD2. Looked up from germline, CDR1 is SGHTA and CDR2 is FQGTGA. Trimming took 3 bases from V and 3 from J; bases not matched to a gene: 4. This CDR3 spans 15 amino acids. CDR3 DNA sequence: TGTGCCAGCAGCTTTCAACTAGCGGACTACAATGAGCAGTTCTTC. It is translated as CASSFQLADYNEQFF. Full variable domain (rest looked up from reference TRBV7-3 and TRBJ2-1): GAGVSQTPSNKVTEKGKYVELRCDPISGHTALYWYRQSLGQGPEFLIYFQGTGAADDSGLPNDRFFAVRPEGSVSTLKIQRTERGDSAVYLCASSFQLADYNEQFFGPGTRLTVL.

The chain combines TRBV24-1 with TRBJ2-2; D is unclear. The length of the CDR3 is 15 residues. Per the germline V gene, CDR1 is KGHDR and CDR2 is SFDVKD. Trimming stripped 6 bases from V and 3 bases from J, with 13 bases between. For the CDR3, the DNA is TGTGCCACCAGTCTAAGAGATTCACACACCGGGGAGCTGTTTTTT. Protein: CATSLRDSHTGELFF.

This sequence joins TRBV19 and TRBJ1-5; no clear D gene. V lost 3 bases to trimming and J lost 2 bases, with 11 bases between them. The CDR3 length is 15 residues. Germline loops: CDR1 LNHDA, CDR2 SQIVND (reference sequence). In nucleotides, the CDR3 is TGTGCCAGTAGTATTGGCAGGTCTCGCAATCAGCCCCAGCATTTT. Encoded protein: CASSIGRSRNQPQHF.

This sequence joins TRBV3-1 (or the pseudogene TRBV3-2) and TRBJ1-6; D is unresolved. Trimming took 2 bases from V and 5 from J, leaving 7 bases between them. The germline gives CDR1 LGHDT, CDR2 YNNKEL (reference sequence). The CDR3 covers 14 residues. This CDR3 reads CASSQHSDNSPLHF. CDR3 bases: TGTGCCAGCAGCCAACATAGTGATAATTCACCCCTCCACTTT.

The V call is TRBV19, the J call TRBJ2-5; weak D call: TRBD1 (5 bases). CDR1 is LNHDA and CDR2 is SQIVND in the germline V gene (reference sequence). V lost 2 bases and J lost 7, with 5 bases in between. The CDR3 is 11 residues long. The CDR3 loop is CASSIQGTQYF. The CDR3 DNA reads TGTGCCAGTAGTATACAGGGGACCCAGTACTTC.

The rearrangement links TRBV4-1 to TRBJ2-3, with 7 bases matching TRBD2. Losses at the gene ends were 2 bases for V and 8 bases for J; bases not matched to a gene: 16. The CDR3 has 17 amino acids. Germline V gives CDR1 MGHRA, CDR2 YSYEKL. The CDR3 region has the DNA TGCGCCAGCAGCCAATGGGTCAGGGCGGGAGAATCACGTACGCAGTATTTT. It yields the protein CASSQWVRAGESRTQYF.

The J gene is TRBJ1-6, the V gene TRBV12-3 or TRBV12-4; D gene unclear. CDR3 length: 13 residues. Trimming left V 5 bases short and J 13 bases short, with 15 bases between. The CDR3 DNA is TGTGCCAGCAGTAACGGAAACGGAGTGCCCCTCCACTTT. It encodes CASSNGNGVPLHF.

The rearrangement joins TRBV21-1 to TRBJ2-1; the listed D gene, TRBD2, was not tested against the DNA. TRBV21-1 is recorded as a pseudogene. There are 14 residues in the CDR3. CDR3 nucleotides: TGTGCCAGTTCAAGACTAGTCGGAACCGGTGAGCAGTTCTTC. Its translation is CASSRLVGTGEQFF.

The J gene is TRBJ2-1, the V gene TRBV6-5; 7 bases match TRBD2. V lost 6 bases, J lost 6 bases, and 11 bases stayed unmatched. Germline assignment: CDR1 MNHEY and CDR2 SVGAGI. This CDR3 has 15 amino acids. The DNA for the CDR3 is TGTGCCAGCAGGCGCAGGGAGGGAATAAGCAATGAGCAGTTCTTC. Residues: CASRRREGISNEQFF.

This chain connects TRBV28 to TRBJ1-3; D is ambiguous. Trimming cost V 5 bases and J 6 bases, with 14 bases left between them. The CDR3 loop spans 14 amino acids. Germline assignment: CDR1 MDHEN and CDR2 SYDVKM. CDR3: CASSRDIDENTIYF. CDR3 coding DNA: TGTGCCAGCAGTAGAGACATAGATGAAAACACCATATATTTT. Combining the CDR3 with reference TRBV28 and TRBJ1-3 gives the whole variable domain DVKVTQSSRYLVKRTGEKVFLECVQDMDHENMFWYRQDPGLGLRLIYFSYDVKMKEKGDIPEGYSVSREKKERFSLILESASTNQTSMYLCASSRDIDENTIYFGEGSWLTVV.

The J gene is TRBJ1-5, the V gene TRBV28, with D possibly being TRBD1 (6 bases). This CDR3 spans 15 amino acids. Trimming removed 3 bases at V and 3 bases at J, with 12 bases between. CDR1 and CDR2 from the germline V gene are MDHEN and SYDVKM. CDR3 amino acids: CASSFSGQFNQPQHF. The DNA of the CDR3 is TGTGCCAGCAGTTTCTCCGGACAGTTCAATCAGCCCCAGCATTTT.

This chain links TRBV11-3 with TRBJ2-2; D might be TRBD2 (6 bases). This CDR3 region has 15 residues. V dropped 5 bases and J dropped 4 bases, with 14 bases sitting between them. In germline, CDR1 is SGHNT, CDR2 YENEEA. CDR3 nucleotide sequence: TGTGCCAGCAGCATCGGGGGATCGGGCACCGGGGAGCTGTTTTTT. Its protein is CASSIGGSGTGELFF.